Below are 8 T cell receptor beta chains sequenced from a single sample in a study of OX40 agonist ivuxolimab in advanced cancers. Assay used: immunoSEQ multiplex PCR; TCRdb lists only in-frame clones, some missing. The table has fewer than 90,000 clones, 89% seen once. The material was CD4+ or CD8+ T cells sorted from blood, obtained in a trial of the OX40 agonist ivuxolimab. The receptors derive from an adult with an advanced solid tumor such as melanoma, head and neck, liver or kidney cancer.

This clone was picked up one time. The chain recombines TRBV11-3 with TRBJ2-1, with 14 bases that match TRBD2. Germline assignment: CDR1 SGHNT and CDR2 YENEEA. The CDR3 is 17 residues long. V shed 5 bases and J 7 bases; nucleotides not matched to a gene: 10. CDR3 sequence: CASSTSGTSGSENEQFF. The CDR3, as DNA: TGTGCCAGCAGCACCTCCGGGACTAGCGGGAGTGAGAATGAGCAGTTCTTC.

V and J are TRBV7-9 and TRBJ2-3; possible D gene TRBD2, 5 bases. Germline lookup yields CDR1 SEHNR and CDR2 FQNEAQ (reference sequence). Trimming took 5 bases from V and 1 from J, leaving 10 bases between them. The CDR3 has 14 residues. CDR3: CASSRGGGTDTQYF. For the CDR3, the DNA is TGTGCCAGCAGCCGTGGAGGCGGCACAGATACGCAGTATTTT.

This clone was seen a single time. The chain is built from TRBV5-4 and TRBJ1-1, with 7 bases lining up with TRBD1. CDR3 length equals 12 residues. The germline V gene has CDR1 SGHNT and CDR2 YYREEE (reference sequence). V lost 4 bases, J lost 3 bases, and 0 bases stayed unmatched. The CDR3 region has the DNA TGTGCCAGCAGCGGACAGGACACTGAAGCTTTCTTT. Translated, it gives CASSGQDTEAFF.

The chain combines TRBV7-8 with TRBJ2-7, with D unresolved. Deletions cut 1 base from V and 3 bases from J, with 10 bases between. CDR3 size: 14 residues. The V gene's germline CDR1 is SGHVS and CDR2 FQNEAQ. CDR3 DNA: TGTGCCAGCAGCTTAGGGACCGACCTCTACGAGCAGTACTTC. This translates into CASSLGTDLYEQYF.

J is TRBJ2-5 and V is TRBV5-4, with D perhaps TRBD2 (6 bases). Per germline, CDR1 SGHNT and CDR2 YYREEE (reference sequence). Between the trimmed V and J ends, which lost 1 base and 5 bases, there was a span of 12 bases. The CDR3 has 14 amino acids. The CDR3 DNA reads as TGTGCCAGCAGCTTGTTCGGTGGGGGGGAGACCCAGTACTTC. Translated: CASSLFGGGETQYF.

This chain connects TRBV27 to TRBJ2-3; no reliable D call. Per the germline V gene, CDR1 is MNHEY and CDR2 is SMNVEV (reference sequence). CDR3 length equals 14 residues. V lost 6 bases to trimming and J lost 5 bases, with 15 bases between them. CDR3 sequence reads: CASRTVNWGDTQYF. The DNA for the CDR3 is TGTGCCAGCAGGACCGTAAACTGGGGAGATACGCAGTATTTT.

The V and J genes are TRBV29-1 and TRBJ2-1; possibly TRBD1 or TRBD2 for D (5 bases each). The ends were cut back, 0 bases at V and 9 bases at J, with 21 bases in the middle. This CDR3 comprises 16 residues. The germline V gene encodes CDR1 SQVTM and CDR2 ANQGSEA. The CDR3 loop is CSVEDRTRGVFGEQFF. The CDR3 DNA reads TGCAGCGTTGAAGATCGGACGAGGGGTGTCTTCGGTGAGCAGTTCTTC.

This clone has a single count. CDR3 DNA sequence: TGTGCCAGCCAGGGACAGATCCTTCCCGAGCAGTACTTC. Its protein is CASQGQILPEQYF. The rearrangement links TRBV2 to TRBJ2-7; 7 nucleotides match TRBD1. The V and J ends lost 8 bases and 6 bases, in that order; junction bases with no gene match: 10. The CDR3 is made up of 13 amino acids. The V gene's germline CDR1 is SNHLY and CDR2 FYNNEI.